Listed below are T cell receptor beta chains from one sample, sequenced in a study of a mutant IDH1 vaccine in newly diagnosed glioma. Here immunoSEQ multiplex PCR was the method, and the copy in TCRdb shows in-frame clones only, minus some. The profile covers some 51,000 clones, with about 74% appearing a single time and about 2% taken by the ten largest. The sample consisted of PBMCs, taken from a glioma patient treated with radiotherapy, temozolomide or both. These receptors came from a woman aged 40 to 49 with glioma. Both conserved end residues are part of each CDR3. D genes are given only for firm matches. Size is omitted from some rows. Given values are once, few, many or a class for expanded clones.

CDR3 DNA,CDR3 protein,D gene,J gene,V gene,clone size
TGTGCCAGCAGCGTTCACGGGACACCCAATCAGCCCCAGCATTTT,CASSVHGTPNQPQHF,-,TRBJ1-5,TRBV2,-
TGTGCCAGCAGCAAGGAGGACAGGGCGAACACTGAAGCTTTCTTT,CASSKEDRANTEAFF,-,TRBJ1-1,TRBV21-1,-
TGTGCCAGCAGCTTAGTACCGGACAGGGGGCAGTTCTTC,CASSLVPDRGQFF,TRBD1,TRBJ2-1,TRBV7-9,-
TGTGCCAGCAGTGAAGGTGTGGACAGCTCCTACGAGCAGTACTTC,CASSEGVDSSYEQYF,-,TRBJ2-7,TRBV6-1,-
TGTGCCAGAAGCTTGGGAGACGGTTGGACTGAAGCTTTCTTT,CARSLGDGWTEAFF,-,TRBJ1-1,TRBV5-3,-
TGTGCCAGCAGCTCCTGGGACAGGGCCAACCAGCCCCAGCATTTT,CASSSWDRANQPQHF,TRBD1,TRBJ1-5,TRBV5-6,-
TGTGCCAGCAGTACACATGCATATGGCTACACCTTC,CASSTHAYGYTF,-,TRBJ1-2,TRBV6-1,-
TGTGCCATCAGTGAGCGATGGGAAGGCCGGGCAGGGGGTAGGCAGCCCCAGCATTTT,CAISERWEGRAGGRQPQHF,TRBD1,TRBJ1-5,TRBV10-3,few
TGTGCCTGGGGGTCGGGACGCAATAATTCACCCCTCCACTTT,CAWGSGRNNSPLHF,-,TRBJ1-6,TRBV30,-
TGCAGCGCCTGGACCGGCGAAGCTTTCTTT,CSAWTGEAFF,-,TRBJ1-1,TRBV29-1,few
TGTGCCAGTAGAACCACAGCGGCGGAAGCTTTCTTT,CASRTTAAEAFF,-,TRBJ1-1,TRBV19,-
TGTGCCTGGAGTCCGGGCCGAACTGAAGCTTTCTTT,CAWSPGRTEAFF,-,TRBJ1-1,TRBV30,once
TGTGCCAGCAGCTCCGAGGGGGGAGAAGGAGGGGGCCTCTATGGCTACACCTTC,CASSSEGGEGGGLYGYTF,TRBD1,TRBJ1-2,TRBV9,-
TGTGCCAGCAGCCCCATGATGAACACTGAAGCTTTCTTT,CASSPMMNTEAFF,-,TRBJ1-1,TRBV7-2,-
TGTGCCAGCAGCCCCTGGACTAGCGGCACAGATACGCAGTATTTT,CASSPWTSGTDTQYF,TRBD2,TRBJ2-3,TRBV7-2,-
TGTGCCAGTAGTTTGACGCCCGGTAGAAGCAATCAGCCCCAGCATTTT,CASSLTPGRSNQPQHF,-,TRBJ1-5,TRBV19,-